What follows are 4 T cell receptor beta chains derived from one specimen sequenced in a study of blood T cell repertoires in COVID-19 (dated by TCRdb to the early 2020s). Libraries were constructed by the immunoSEQ multiplex PCR assay. Drawn from immuneACCESS, this table holds only the in-frame rearrangements with V and J called that TCRdb kept. Clones are partly lost; checked studies trace under half to an unresolved V gene and leave the rest unexplained. The sample records some 140,000 clones, roughly 83% of which are singletons. The biggest ten clones account for about a sixth of the sample. Sample: peripheral blood. Receptors were obtained from a woman over 75 with acute or convalescent COVID-19.

This rearrangement joins TRBV4-3 to TRBJ1-1; 7 bases are shared with TRBD1. CDR1 is LGHNA and CDR2 is YSLEER in the germline V gene. Trimming removed 0 bases from V and 7 bases from J; junction bases left unmatched: 8. This CDR3 spans 15 amino acids. CDR3 sequence reads: CASSQEGGQGDEAFF. CDR3 coding DNA: TGCGCCAGCAGCCAAGAAGGGGGGCAGGGGGATGAAGCTTTCTTT.

The J gene is TRBJ2-5, the V gene TRBV6-1, with D possibly TRBD1 on 5 matching bases. Trimming removed 2 bases at V and 5 bases at J, with 15 bases between. The CDR3 runs to 15 residues. The germline gives CDR1 MNHNS, CDR2 SASEGT. The CDR3 region is CASSEYAQGWETQYF. CDR3 DNA sequence: TGTGCCAGCAGTGAATATGCCCAGGGCTGGGAGACCCAGTACTTC.

The chain recombines TRBV7-8 with TRBJ1-6; 10 positions agree with TRBD1. The CDR3 is 15 amino acids. Per germline, CDR1 SGHVS and CDR2 FQNEAQ. V lost 5 bases to trimming and J lost 9 bases; unmatched junction nucleotides: 7. The CDR3 DNA reads TGTGCCAGCAGCCGCACCGGGACAGGGGCTTCACCCCTCCACTTT. Translated: CASSRTGTGASPLHF.

The V call is TRBV6-5, the J call TRBJ1-1; TRBD1 might be the D (6 bases). This CDR3 is built from 13 residues. Looked up from germline, CDR1 is MNHEY and CDR2 is SVGAGI. V was cut by 6 bases and J by 11 bases, with 19 bases left in between. The CDR3 region is CASSAAGVYRAFF. CDR3 in DNA: TGTGCCAGCAGCGCCGCAGGGGTCTATCGGGCTTTCTTT.